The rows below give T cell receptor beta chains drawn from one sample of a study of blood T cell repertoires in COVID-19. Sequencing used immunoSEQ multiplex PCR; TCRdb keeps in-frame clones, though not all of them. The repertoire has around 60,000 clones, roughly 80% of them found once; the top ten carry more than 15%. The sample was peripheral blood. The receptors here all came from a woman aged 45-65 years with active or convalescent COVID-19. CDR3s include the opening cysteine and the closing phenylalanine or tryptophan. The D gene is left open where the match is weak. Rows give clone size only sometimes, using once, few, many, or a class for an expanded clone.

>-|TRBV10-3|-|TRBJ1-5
TGTGCCATCAGCGAACAGGCGGTGAACAATCAGCCCCAGCATTTT
CAISEQAVNNQPQHF
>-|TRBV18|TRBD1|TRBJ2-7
TGTGCCAGCTCCCAAGGACAGGGGGGGTCCTACGAGCAGTACTTC
CASSQGQGGSYEQYF
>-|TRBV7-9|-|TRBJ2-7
TGTGCCAGCACGACGGTGGGGCTAGCGACCGCCAGGGAGCAGTACTTC
CASTTVGLATAREQYF
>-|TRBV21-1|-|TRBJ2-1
TGTGCCAGCAGCAACGAAACAGGAGAAAGCTACAATGAGCAGTTCTTC
CASSNETGESYNEQFF
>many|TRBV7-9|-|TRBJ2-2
TGTGCCAGCAGGCCAGCTAGCGCCACCGGGGAGCTGTTTTTT
CASRPASATGELFF
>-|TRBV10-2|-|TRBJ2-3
TGCGCCAGCAGTGTTACTAGTTCAGATACGCAGTATTTT
CASSVTSSDTQYF
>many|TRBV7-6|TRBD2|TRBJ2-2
TGTGCCAGCAGCTTGGTACTAGCGGACGGGGAGCTGTTTTTT
CASSLVLADGELFF
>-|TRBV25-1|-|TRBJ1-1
TGTGCCAGCACTAAGGGAGGGCTGAACACTGAAGCTTTCTTT
CASTKGGLNTEAFF
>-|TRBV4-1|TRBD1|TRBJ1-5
TGCGCCAGCAGCCAAGGGGACAGGGGAAATCAGCCCCAGCATTTT
CASSQGDRGNQPQHF
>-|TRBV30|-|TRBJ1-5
TGTGCCTGGAGTCTACGACAGAGCAATCAGCCCCAGCATTTT
CAWSLRQSNQPQHF
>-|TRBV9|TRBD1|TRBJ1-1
TGTGCCAGCAGCGCACTCACCCCCGGGGACAGGGGGCTCTCTGAAGCTTTCTTT
CASSALTPGDRGLSEAFF
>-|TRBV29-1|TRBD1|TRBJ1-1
TGCAGCGCCCGGACAGGGAGGAACACTGAAGCTTTCTTT
CSARTGRNTEAFF
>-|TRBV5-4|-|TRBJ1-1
TGTGCCAGCAGTCTTGAGACAGGAAACACTGAAGCTTTCTTT
CASSLETGNTEAFF
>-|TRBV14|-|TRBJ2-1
TGTGCCAGCAGCCCCTCTCAACTCGGGGGAAGGATCTACAATGAGCAGTTCTTC
CASSPSQLGGRIYNEQFF
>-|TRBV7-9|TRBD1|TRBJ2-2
TGTGCCAGCATCAACCGGGACAGGGGGCAGGTCGGGGAGCTGTTTTTT
CASINRDRGQVGELFF
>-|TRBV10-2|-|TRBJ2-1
TGCGCCAGCAGTGAGTGGACAGCCTACAATGAGCAGTTCTTC
CASSEWTAYNEQFF
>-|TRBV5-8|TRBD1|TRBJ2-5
TGTGCCAGCAGCCCCGGGACAGGGAGTGAGAGAGAGACCCAGTACTTC
CASSPGTGSERETQYF
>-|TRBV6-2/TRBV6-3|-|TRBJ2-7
TGTGCCAGCAGCAATAGCAACGAGCAGTACTTC
CASSNSNEQYF
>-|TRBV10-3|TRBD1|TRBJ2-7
TGTGCCATCAGTATACCGGGACAGCCTAGCGAGCAGTACTTC
CAISIPGQPSEQYF
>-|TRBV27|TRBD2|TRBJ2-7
TGTGCCAGCAGTCCCCAGACTAGCGGGAGTACTTACGAGCAGTACTTC
CASSPQTSGSTYEQYF
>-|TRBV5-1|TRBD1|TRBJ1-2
TGCGCCAGCAGCTTGACAGGGGACGTCCCCAACTATGGCTACACCTTC
CASSLTGDVPNYGYTF
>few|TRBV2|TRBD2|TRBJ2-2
TGTGCCAGCAGATCCAGTAGCGGGAGAAGCGGCACCGGGGAGCTGTTTTTT
CASRSSSGRSGTGELFF
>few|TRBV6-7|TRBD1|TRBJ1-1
TGTGCCAGCCGAGACAGGGAATATACTGAAGCTTTCTTT
CASRDREYTEAFF
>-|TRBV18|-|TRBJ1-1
TGTGCCAGCTCACCACAGCGCTCTGAAGCTTTCTTT
CASSPQRSEAFF
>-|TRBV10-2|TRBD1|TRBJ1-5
TGCGCCAGCAGTGAGCAGGGGGCGGGTCAGCCCCAGCATTTT
CASSEQGAGQPQHF
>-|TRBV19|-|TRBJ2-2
TGTGCCAGTAGTATTGGAAGGGGGACCGGGGAGCTGTTTTTT
CASSIGRGTGELFF
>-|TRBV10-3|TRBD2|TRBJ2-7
TGTGCCATCCAACTAGCGGGAGCCTACGAGCAGTACTTC
CAIQLAGAYEQYF
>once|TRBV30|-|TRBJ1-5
TGTGCCTGGAGGGGCGGGCGGGATCAGCCCCAGCATTTT
CAWRGGRDQPQHF
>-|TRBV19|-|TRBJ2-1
TGTGCCAGTAGTCTTGGCCGGAGCTCCTACAATGAGCAGTTCTTC
CASSLGRSSYNEQFF
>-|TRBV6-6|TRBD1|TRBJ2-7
TGTGCCAGCAGTAGAAATCCACGGGACAGGGTAGTCGAGCAGTACTTC
CASSRNPRDRVVEQYF
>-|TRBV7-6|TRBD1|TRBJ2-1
TGTGCCAGCAGCTTACTTGGGACAGTTTATAATGAGCAGTTCTTC
CASSLLGTVYNEQFF
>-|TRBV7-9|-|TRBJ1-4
TGTGCCAGCAGCCTCCAGGGCTTTACTGAAAAACTGTTTTTT
CASSLQGFTEKLFF
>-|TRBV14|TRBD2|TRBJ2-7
TGTGCCAGCAGCCCTCTAGCGGGAGGGTCCGAGCAGTACTTC
CASSPLAGGSEQYF
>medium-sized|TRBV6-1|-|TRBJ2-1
TGTGCCAGCAGTGATGAAGCTGCCAATGAGCAGTTCTTC
CASSDEAANEQFF
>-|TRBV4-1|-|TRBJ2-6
TGCGCCAGCGCCCCGGCACAGGGCTCTGGGGCCAACGTCCTGACTTTC
CASAPAQGSGANVLTF
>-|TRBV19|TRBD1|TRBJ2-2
TGTGCCAGTAGTTCGAACATAGGGACAGGGGGCTCCGGGGAGCTGTTTTTT
CASSSNIGTGGSGELFF
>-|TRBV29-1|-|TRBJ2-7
TGCAGCGTTGCTAGTTCCGACGAGCAGTACTTC
CSVASSDEQYF
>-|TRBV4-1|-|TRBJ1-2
TGCGCCAGCAGTAGGGTGGGGGGGAGTCGCTATGGCTACACCTTC
CASSRVGGSRYGYTF
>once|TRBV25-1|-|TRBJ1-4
TGTGCCAGCAGTGCTTCGGGGAATAATGAAAAACTGTTTTTT
CASSASGNNEKLFF
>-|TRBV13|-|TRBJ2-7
TGTGCCAGCAGCTTCGCCTCGACTTTACCCTACGAGCAGTACTTC
CASSFASTLPYEQYF
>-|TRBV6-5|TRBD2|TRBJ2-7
TGTGCCAGCAGCGGCGGGACTAGCGGGAGATACGAGCAGTACTTC
CASSGGTSGRYEQYF
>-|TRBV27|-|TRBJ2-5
TGTGCCAGCAGTTTCAATTACAGGGTACAAGAGACCCAGTACTTC
CASSFNYRVQETQYF
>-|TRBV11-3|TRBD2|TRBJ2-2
TGTGCCAGCAGCCAAACCTGGGGACTAGCGGGCACCGGGGAGCTGTTTTTT
CASSQTWGLAGTGELFF
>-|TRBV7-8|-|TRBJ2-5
TGTGCCAGCAGCTTAGGGGGCCTACAAGAGACCCAGTACTTC
CASSLGGLQETQYF
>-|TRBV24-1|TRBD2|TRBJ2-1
TGTGCCACCAGCGTTAGCGGGACCCTACGTTGGAATGAGCAGTTCTTC
CATSVSGTLRWNEQFF
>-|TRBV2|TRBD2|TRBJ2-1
TGTGCCAGCAACGAGCGGCTAGCGGGGGCCTACAATGAGCAGTTCTTC
CASNERLAGAYNEQFF
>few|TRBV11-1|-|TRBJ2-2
TGTGCCAGCAGCCAGGGGTCCCCCGGGGAGCTGTTTTTT
CASSQGSPGELFF
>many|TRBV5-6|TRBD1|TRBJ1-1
TGTGCCAGCAGCTACCGGGACAGGGGGCGTGTTGAAGCTTTCTTT
CASSYRDRGRVEAFF
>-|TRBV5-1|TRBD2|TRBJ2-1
TGCGCCAGCAGCTTGTCCGTAGCGGGAGGGCCGTACAATGAGCAGTTCTTC
CASSLSVAGGPYNEQFF
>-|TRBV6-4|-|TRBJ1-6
TGTGCCAGCAGTGTTAGCGGGAACCATAATTCACCCCTCCACTTT
CASSVSGNHNSPLHF
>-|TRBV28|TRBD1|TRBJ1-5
TGTGCCAGCATAGCCCCAGGGGGCTATCAGCCCCAGCATTTT
CASIAPGGYQPQHF
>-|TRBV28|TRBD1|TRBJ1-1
TGTGCCAGCAGTTTATCGGGAAGATGGGGACAGAGTGACACTGAAGCTTTCTTT
CASSLSGRWGQSDTEAFF
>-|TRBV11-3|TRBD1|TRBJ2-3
TGTGCCAGCAGCTCTGGACAGGGGCGAGATACGCAGTATTTT
CASSSGQGRDTQYF
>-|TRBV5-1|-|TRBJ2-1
TGCGCCAGCAGCCGGTTTGCGGGAAGCTCCTACAATGAGCAGTTCTTC
CASSRFAGSSYNEQFF
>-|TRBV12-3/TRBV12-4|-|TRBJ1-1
TGTGCCAGCAGCGCGAGGCGGAACACTGAAGCTTTCTTT
CASSARRNTEAFF
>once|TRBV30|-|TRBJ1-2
TGTGCCTGGAGCCAGGGGTTGGGGGGCTACACCTTC
CAWSQGLGGYTF
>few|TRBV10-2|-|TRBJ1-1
TGCGCCAGCAGTGCCGCCGGGGGATATACTGAAGCTTTCTTT
CASSAAGGYTEAFF